A single sample is the source of the 21 T cell receptor beta chains below, sequenced in a study of blood T cells in healthy people across ages. A second about 7 to 11 cycle PCR used barcoded and J-beta primers. TCRdb re-derived calls from the 5' RACE reads in MiXCR, one entry per CDR3 protein. The data contain hundreds of thousands of distinct CDR3 sequences, more than 40% of them singletons. Sequenced: blood. The receptor set was obtained from an older woman in good health.

The J gene is TRBJ1-2, the V gene TRBV14, with a possible D match to TRBD1 (5 bases). The CDR3 extends over 15 amino acids. V was trimmed by 2 bases and J by 0 bases, leaving 10 bases between them. Germline V lookup: CDR1 SGHDN, CDR2 FVKESK. As DNA, the CDR3 is TGTGCCAGCAGCCAACAACAGGCTACTAACTATGGCTACACCTTC. This encodes CASSQQQATNYGYTF.

This clonotype was counted only a few times. The chain uses TRBV20-1 and TRBJ2-3, with 7 positions matching TRBD2. V lost 2 bases, J lost 6 bases, and 2 bases stayed unmatched. CDR3 length: 12 residues. The germline V gene has CDR1 DFQATT and CDR2 SNEGSKA (reference sequence). The CDR3 here is CSARWGGDTQYF. The CDR3 nucleotides read TGCAGTGCTAGATGGGGAGGGGATACGCAGTATTTT.

The rearrangement uses TRBV24-1 and TRBJ2-5; weak D call: TRBD2 (5 bases). CDR1 and CDR2 (germline): KGHDR, SFDVKD. Deletions cut 12 bases from V and 5 bases from J, with 18 bases between. This CDR3 region has 13 residues. The CDR3 region is CAPDREQGETQYF. The CDR3 coding sequence is TGTGCCCCTGACCGGGAACAAGGGGAGACCCAGTACTTC.

This sequence joins TRBV9 and TRBJ2-1; weak D call: TRBD2 (6 bases). Per the germline V gene, CDR1 is SGDLS and CDR2 is YYNGEE. Trimming left V 0 bases short and J 0 bases short, with 16 bases between. The CDR3 covers 18 residues. In nucleotides, the CDR3 is TGTGCCAGCAGCGTAGAAGGTTTGAGGGAGGACTCCTACAATGAGCAGTTCTTC. Translated: CASSVEGLREDSYNEQFF. The full variable domain, in which reference TRBV9 and TRBJ2-1 provide the parts outside the CDR3, is DSGVTQTPKHLITATGQRVTLRCSPRSGDLSVYWYQQSLDQGLQFLIQYYNGEERAKGNILERFSAQQFPDLHSELNLSSLELGDSALYFCASSVEGLREDSYNEQFFGPGTRLTVL.

This clonotype was seen only a few times. The chain employs TRBV5-1 and TRBJ2-4, with D possibly matching TRBD1 (7 bases). Germline assignment: CDR1 SGHRS and CDR2 YFSETQ. The V and J ends lost 4 bases and 4 bases respectively, with 15 bases between them. There are 15 residues in the CDR3. The CDR3 reads CASSAAGQLKNIQYF. The CDR3 region has the DNA TGCGCCAGCAGCGCGGCGGGACAGCTAAAAAACATTCAGTACTTC. Based on the CDR3 plus reference TRBV5-1 and TRBJ2-4, the full variable domain is KAGVTQTPRYLIKTRGQQVTLSCSPISGHRSVSWYQQTPGQGLQFLFEYFSETQRNKGNFPGRFSGRQFSNSRSEMNVSTLELGDSALYLCASSAAGQLKNIQYFGAGTRLSVL.

This clonotype occurred a few times. The CDR3 nucleotides read TGTGCCAGCAGCGTAGGACTAGCGGAAGTCACAGATACGCAGTATTTT. It codes for CASSVGLAEVTDTQYF. V is TRBV9 and J is TRBJ2-3; 9 bases agree with TRBD2. The germline V gene has CDR1 SGDLS and CDR2 YYNGEE. The CDR3 is 16 residues long. V lost 0 bases to trimming and J lost 2 bases; unmatched junction nucleotides: 4.

The gene calls are TRBV2 and TRBJ2-5; TRBD2 matches 9 bases. Looked up from germline, CDR1 is SNHLY and CDR2 is FYNNEI. V lost 7 bases, J lost 3 bases, and 12 bases stayed unmatched. This CDR3 has 16 amino acids. CDR3 in amino acids: CASTRSGLAEEETQYF. Here the CDR3 DNA reads TGTGCCAGCACCCGCTCGGGACTAGCCGAAGAAGAGACCCAGTACTTC.

The rearrangement joins TRBV9 to TRBJ2-1; TRBD1 matches 8 bases. CDR1 is SGDLS and CDR2 is YYNGEE in the germline V gene. This CDR3 region has 16 residues. CDR3 region: CVTTRSGQEKYNEQFF. The CDR3 DNA reads as TGTGTCACTACTCGGTCGGGACAGGAGAAGTACAATGAGCAGTTCTTC.

The rearrangement uses TRBV28 and TRBJ2-7; the match to TRBD1 covers 7 bases. Trimming at V came to 0 bases and at J to 7 bases, leaving 6 bases not matched to a gene. CDR3 length: 14 residues. Germline V CDR1 and CDR2: MDHEN, SYDVKM. Here the CDR3 DNA reads TGTGCCAGCAGTTTATGGACAGGGTTCGGTGAGCAGTACTTC. Translation: CASSLWTGFGEQYF. Drawing the rest from reference TRBV28 and TRBJ2-7, the complete variable domain is DVKVTQSSRYLVKRTGEKVFLECVQDMDHENMFWYRQDPGLGLRLIYFSYDVKMKEKGDIPEGYSVSREKKERFSLILESASTNQTSMYLCASSLWTGFGEQYFGPGTRLTVT.

The chain carries TRBV4-1 and TRBJ2-1, with D perhaps TRBD1 (5 bases). The germline V gene has CDR1 MGHRA and CDR2 YSYEKL. The V gene lost 4 bases and the J gene lost 0 bases, with 13 bases spanning the gap. The CDR3 spans 16 residues. This CDR3 reads CASSLFGHSSYNEQFF. DNA for the CDR3: TGCGCCAGCAGCCTTTTCGGACATAGCTCCTACAATGAGCAGTTCTTC.

The V call is TRBV18, the J call TRBJ2-1; no reliable D call. The CDR3 is 16 amino acids. V was cut by 2 bases and J by 2 bases, with 13 bases left in between. Per the germline V gene, CDR1 is KGHSH and CDR2 is LQKENI. DNA for the CDR3: TGTGCCAGCTCACCAACGTTGGAGAAAACCTACAATGAGCAGTTCTTC. Translating gives CASSPTLEKTYNEQFF. Supplemented by reference TRBV18 and TRBJ2-1, the full variable domain reads NAGVMQNPRHLVRRRGQEARLRCSPMKGHSHVYWYRQLPEEGLKFMVYLQKENIIDESGMPKERFSAEFPKEGPSILRIQQVVRGDSAAYFCASSPTLEKTYNEQFFGPGTRLTVL.

The CDR3 region is CASSQIRDWDTDTQYF. The CDR3 DNA reads as TGTGCCAGCAGCCAGATCCGGGACTGGGACACAGATACGCAGTATTTT. This sequence joins TRBV5-6 and TRBJ2-3, with D possibly being TRBD2 (6 bases). CDR1 SGHDT and CDR2 YYEEEE come from the germline V gene. The V end was cut by 4 bases, the J end by 2 bases, with 17 bases between. The CDR3 extends over 16 amino acids.

V and J are TRBV10-3 and TRBJ1-6; a possible D gene is TRBD1 (5 bases). This CDR3 contains 13 residues. V lost 10 bases, J lost 8 bases, and 15 bases lay in between. CDR1 is ENHRY and CDR2 is SYGVKD in the germline V gene. CDR3 DNA: TGTGCCACTTGGCCGGGGCTGGATTCACCCCTCCACTTT. Its translation: CATWPGLDSPLHF.

Only a few counts were recorded for this clonotype. The rearrangement uses TRBV7-3 and TRBJ2-1; 7 bases line up with TRBD2. The junction had 10 bases not matched to a gene; V was cut back by 5 bases and J by 6 bases. CDR1 is SGHTA, CDR2 FQGTGA, per germline. The CDR3 runs to 15 residues. Here the CDR3 reads CASSRQRERGNEQFF. In DNA, the CDR3 is TGTGCCAGCAGCCGTCAGCGGGAAAGGGGCAATGAGCAGTTCTTC. Supplemented by reference TRBV7-3 and TRBJ2-1, the full variable domain reads GAGVSQTPSNKVTEKGKYVELRCDPISGHTALYWYRQSLGQGPEFLIYFQGTGAADDSGLPNDRFFAVRPEGSVSTLKIQRTERGDSAVYLCASSRQRERGNEQFFGPGTRLTVL.

V usage is TRBV18 and J usage is TRBJ2-2; D may be TRBD1 (6 bases). This CDR3 contains 13 residues. With 8 bases removed from V and 3 bases from J, the gap between germline ends came to 10 bases. The V gene's germline CDR1 is KGHSH and CDR2 LQKENI. Written as DNA, the CDR3 is TGTGCCAGCCCACGGACAGACACCGGGGAGCTGTTTTTT. Protein product: CASPRTDTGELFF.

Only one count was recorded for this clonotype. The gene calls are TRBV7-3 and TRBJ2-4; D might be TRBD1 (7 bases). The J call is doubtful: the DNA matches TRBJ2-5 better. The germline V gene encodes CDR1 SGHTA and CDR2 FQGTGA. The length of the CDR3 is 16 residues. The CDR3 spells CASSLHAGQLQETQYF. For the CDR3, the DNA is TGTGCCAGCAGTCTCCATGCGGGACAGCTTCAAGAGACCCAGTACTTC.

The V call is TRBV6-2 or TRBV6-3, the J call TRBJ2-5; D is undetermined. The DNA end favors TRBJ2-7, so the J call may be wrong. CDR1 MNHEY and CDR2 SVGEGT come from the germline V gene. CDR3 length: 14 residues. The CDR3 DNA is TGTGCCAGCAGTCGGACGGTCATATCCCACGAGCAGTACTTC. Encoded protein: CASSRTVISHEQYF.

V is TRBV19 and J is TRBJ2-6; D remains ambiguous. V was trimmed by 3 bases and J by 0 bases, leaving 9 bases between them. CDR1 LNHDA and CDR2 SQIVND come from the germline V gene (reference sequence). CDR3 length equals 16 residues. This chain's CDR3 is CASSISRFSGANVLTF. In nucleotides, the CDR3 is TGTGCCAGTAGTATTTCCAGATTCTCTGGGGCCAACGTCCTGACTTTC.

This clonotype was counted at least ten times. The V gene is TRBV7-2, the J gene TRBJ2-5; D remains unclear. Deletions cut 2 bases from V and 2 bases from J, with 15 bases between. The CDR3 is made up of 16 amino acids. CDR1 SGHTA and CDR2 FQGNSA come from the germline V gene. The CDR3 sequence: CASSLHLGRSQETQYF. Here the CDR3 DNA reads TGTGCCAGCAGCTTACATCTCGGCCGATCTCAAGAGACCCAGTACTTC.

This clonotype was seen a handful of times. J is TRBJ2-1 and V is TRBV29-1; D is perhaps TRBD2 (6 bases). Trimming cost V 3 bases and J 8 bases, with 8 bases left between them. The CDR3 is 11 amino acids. The germline V gene encodes CDR1 SQVTM and CDR2 ANQGSEA. The CDR3 sequence is CSVDRGYEQFF. In DNA, the CDR3 is TGCAGCGTTGACCGGGGGTATGAGCAGTTCTTC.

In nucleotides, the CDR3 is TGTGCCAGCAGTGTATCGATGGTGACCGGGCAGTACTTC. Protein: CASSVSMVTGQYF. The rearrangement joins TRBV12-3 or TRBV12-4 to TRBJ2-5; D not certain. The length of the CDR3 is 13 residues. The ends were cut back, 5 bases at V and 11 bases at J, with 18 bases in the middle.